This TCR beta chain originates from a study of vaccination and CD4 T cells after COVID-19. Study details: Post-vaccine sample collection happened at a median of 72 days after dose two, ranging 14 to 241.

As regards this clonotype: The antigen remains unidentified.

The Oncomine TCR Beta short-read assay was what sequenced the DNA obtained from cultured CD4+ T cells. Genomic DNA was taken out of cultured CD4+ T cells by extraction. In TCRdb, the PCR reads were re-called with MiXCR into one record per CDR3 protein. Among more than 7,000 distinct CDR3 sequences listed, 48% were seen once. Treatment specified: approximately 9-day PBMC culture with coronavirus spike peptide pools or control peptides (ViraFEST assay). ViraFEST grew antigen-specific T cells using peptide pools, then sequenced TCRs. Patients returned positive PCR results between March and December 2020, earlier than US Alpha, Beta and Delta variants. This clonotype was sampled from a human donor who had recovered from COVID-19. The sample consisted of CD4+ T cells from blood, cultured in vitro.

The CDR3 DNA reads as TGTGCCAGCAGAACCGGGACAGGTTTTATGAACACTGAAGCTTTCTTT. This translates into CASRTGTGFMNTEAFF. The chain recombines TRBV6-1 with TRBJ1-1, with 8 bases identical to TRBD1. CDR3 length: 16 residues. Germline V gives CDR1 MNHNS, CDR2 SASEGT. V dropped 6 bases and J dropped 0; count of bases not matched to a gene: 9.